This entry describes one T cell receptor beta chain. The antigen it recognizes is unknown. No much larger clone is present one base from it, and per-base qualities are unavailable. This record comes from a study of T cell repertoires in cytomegalovirus infection (dated by TCRdb to the late 2010s). Turning to the overall study: Peptide stimulations targeted recently identified HLA-C-restricted CMV epitopes, whose presentation resists viral immunomodulation, together with well-studied HLA-B-restricted epitopes. Donor HLA type was relevant to the analysis, as public TCR beta signatures indicated carriage of CMV infection together with the matching HLA type.

Read against the paper, the sample's treatment or condition label means: in vitro stimulation with specific CMV peptide epitopes to enrich CMV-specific T cells. CDR1 and CDR2 (MNHEY, SVGEGT) derive from the germline V gene. V loses 4 bases of germline sequence and J loses 3 bases, and the interval between the two ends is 10 bases. Measured from the cysteine to the phenylalanine, the CDR3 is 14 residues long. CDR3 DNA only is kept here, 42 bases in frame from base 1. Sequencer: Illumina HiSeq 1500. TCRdb took the public reads, trimmed them with fastp at Q25, ran MiXCR for clone calling and kept in-frame beta chains. Rows with a matching CDR3 protein are joined into one entry that keeps the most common DNA and genes. The sample has approximately 110,000 distinct CDR3 sequences on record, 32% of them singletons. Jointly, the top ten make up roughly 50% of the sample. Study-level results and caveats: Carriers of CMV infection plus the relevant HLA type were discriminated by the cumulative frequency of public TCR beta family members in the study cohort and in an independent roughly 370-donor cohort. In the ex vivo response, HLA-C-restricted CMV-specific TCR beta clonotypes were dominant, and in two of eight donors the single most frequent clonotype came from this HLA-C-restricted group.

This receptor was obtained from a human donor in good health (CMV status not recorded). Some clones in this sample may be carry-over from other donors' samples. The material was CD8+ T cells from cultured PBMCs, obtained from culture after CMV antigen stimulation. Recombination joined TRBV6-2 or TRBV6-3 with TRBJ1-5, with the D segment identity uncertain. In nucleotides, the sequence is TGTGCCAGCAGTTCGGGCTGGGACAATCAGCCCCAGCATTTT. Translation gives CASSSGWDNQPQHF.